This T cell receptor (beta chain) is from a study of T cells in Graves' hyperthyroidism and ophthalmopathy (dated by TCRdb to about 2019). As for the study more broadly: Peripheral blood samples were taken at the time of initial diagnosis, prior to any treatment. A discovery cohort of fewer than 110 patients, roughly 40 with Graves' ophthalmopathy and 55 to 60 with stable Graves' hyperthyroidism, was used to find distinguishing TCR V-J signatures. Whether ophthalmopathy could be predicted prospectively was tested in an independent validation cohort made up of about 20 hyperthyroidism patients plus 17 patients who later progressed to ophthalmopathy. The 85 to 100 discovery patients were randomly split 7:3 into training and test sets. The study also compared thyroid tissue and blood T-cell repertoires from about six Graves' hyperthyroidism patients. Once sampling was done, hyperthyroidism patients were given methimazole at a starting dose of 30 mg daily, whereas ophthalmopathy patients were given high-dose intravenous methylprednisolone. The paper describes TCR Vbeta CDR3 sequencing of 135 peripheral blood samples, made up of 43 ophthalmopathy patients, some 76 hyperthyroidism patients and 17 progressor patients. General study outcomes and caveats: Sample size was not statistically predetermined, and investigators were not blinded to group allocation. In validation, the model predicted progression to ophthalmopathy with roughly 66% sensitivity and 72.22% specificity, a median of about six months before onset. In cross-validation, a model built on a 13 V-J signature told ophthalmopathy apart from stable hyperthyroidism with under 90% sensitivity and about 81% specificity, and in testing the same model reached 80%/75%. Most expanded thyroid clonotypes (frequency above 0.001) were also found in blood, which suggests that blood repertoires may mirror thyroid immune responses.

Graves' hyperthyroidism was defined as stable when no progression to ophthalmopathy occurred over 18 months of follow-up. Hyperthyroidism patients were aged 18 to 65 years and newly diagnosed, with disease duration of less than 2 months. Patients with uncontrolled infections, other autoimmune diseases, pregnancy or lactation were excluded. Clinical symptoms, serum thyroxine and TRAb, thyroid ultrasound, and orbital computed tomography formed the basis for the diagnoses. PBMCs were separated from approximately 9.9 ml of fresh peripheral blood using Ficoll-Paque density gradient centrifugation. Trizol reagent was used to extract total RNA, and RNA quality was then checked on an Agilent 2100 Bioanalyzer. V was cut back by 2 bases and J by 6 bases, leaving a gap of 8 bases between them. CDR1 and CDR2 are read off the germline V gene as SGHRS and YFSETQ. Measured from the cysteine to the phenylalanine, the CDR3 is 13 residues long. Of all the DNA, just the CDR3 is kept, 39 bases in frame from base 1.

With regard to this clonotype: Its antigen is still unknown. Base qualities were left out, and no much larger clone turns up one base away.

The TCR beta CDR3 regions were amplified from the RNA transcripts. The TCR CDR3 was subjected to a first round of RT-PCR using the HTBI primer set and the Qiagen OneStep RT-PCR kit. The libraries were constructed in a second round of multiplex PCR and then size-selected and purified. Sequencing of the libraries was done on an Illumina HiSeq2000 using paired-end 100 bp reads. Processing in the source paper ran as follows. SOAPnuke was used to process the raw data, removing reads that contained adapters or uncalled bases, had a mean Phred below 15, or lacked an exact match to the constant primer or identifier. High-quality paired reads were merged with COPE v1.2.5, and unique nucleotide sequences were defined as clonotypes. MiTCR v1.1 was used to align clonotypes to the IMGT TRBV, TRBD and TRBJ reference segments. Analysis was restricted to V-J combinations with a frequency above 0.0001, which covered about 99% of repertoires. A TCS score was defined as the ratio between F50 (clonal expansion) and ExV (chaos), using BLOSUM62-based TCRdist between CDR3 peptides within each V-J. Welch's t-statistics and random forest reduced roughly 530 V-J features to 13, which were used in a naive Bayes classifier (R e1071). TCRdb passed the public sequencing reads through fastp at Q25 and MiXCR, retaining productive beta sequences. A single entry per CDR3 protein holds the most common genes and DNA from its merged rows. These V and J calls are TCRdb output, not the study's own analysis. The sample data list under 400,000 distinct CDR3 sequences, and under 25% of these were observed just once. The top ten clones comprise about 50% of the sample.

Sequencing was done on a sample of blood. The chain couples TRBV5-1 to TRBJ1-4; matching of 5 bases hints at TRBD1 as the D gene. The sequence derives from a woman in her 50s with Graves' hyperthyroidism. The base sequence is TGCGCCAGCAGCTTTGGGGGTGATGAAAAACTGTTTTTT. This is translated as CASSFGGDEKLFF.